This TCR beta chain was recovered during a study of T cells in Graves' hyperthyroidism and ophthalmopathy. Study details: Peripheral blood was obtained at initial diagnosis, preceding any treatment.

V lost 2 bases and J lost 2, with 16 bases in between. This CDR3 is built from 17 residues. Looked up from germline, CDR1 is SGHTA and CDR2 is FQGNSA. This clonotype showed up many times. Antigen: not known. Using RNA transcripts as the source, TCR beta CDR3 regions were amplified. During a first-round RT-PCR of the TCR CDR3, the HTBI primer set was used. MiXCR, applied by TCRdb to the multiplex PCR reads, yields one record per CDR3 protein. The sample lists 200,000 to 250,000 distinct CDR3 sequences, about 15% occurring once. The definition of stable Graves' hyperthyroidism was no ophthalmopathy progression within 18 months. Study observations and caveats: Peripheral blood also featured most of the thyroid clonotypes expanded above 0.001.

Sequencing was carried out using blood. The source is a man aged 45-65 years with Graves' hyperthyroidism. The rearrangement uses TRBV7-2 and TRBJ1-5; D ambiguous. The CDR3 sequence: CASSLRSVGNGNQPQHF. The CDR3 DNA reads as TGTGCCAGCAGCTTAAGATCCGTGGGGAATGGCAATCAGCCCCAGCATTTT.